These 15 T cell receptor beta chains originate from one sample sequenced in a study of beta chain features in type 1 diabetes. The isolated RNA, all of it, was reverse transcribed, so expressed TCRB transcripts were what got sequenced. This table comes from immunoSEQ multiplex PCR, and its TCRdb copy is limited to in-frame clones, with some not included. In the table there are about 900,000 clones, 15% to 20% of which are singletons. Sequencing was done on a sample of naive CD4+ T cells from blood. The receptors originated from a woman under 30 in good health.

The genes are TRBV5-6 and TRBJ1-4, with unresolved D. Germline V gives CDR1 SGHDT, CDR2 YYEEEE. The CDR3 is 13 residues long. Deletions cut 1 base from V and 7 bases from J, with 8 bases between. CDR3 in DNA: TGTGCCAGCAGCTTGTGGAGTCCTGAAAAACTGTTTTTT. Translation gives CASSLWSPEKLFF.

This clone was counted a few times. The junction differs from germline at one of its ends, possibly a read error. V and J are TRBV10-3 and TRBJ2-5, with TRBD1 matching over 8 bases. Germline lookup yields CDR1 ENHRY and CDR2 SYGVKD. The CDR3 totals 15 residues. CDR3: CASSYGQGAQETQYF. The CDR3 DNA follows: TGTGCCAGCAGTTACGGACAGGGAGCTCAAGAGACCCAGTACTTC.

V usage is TRBV4-2 and J usage is TRBJ2-5; 9 bases match TRBD1. This CDR3 contains 15 residues. Germline V gene data show CDR1 as LGHNA and CDR2 as YNFKEQ. Trimming cost V 1 base and J 5 bases; bases outside gene matches: 5. This CDR3 reads CASSQGTGVGETQYF. The CDR3, as DNA: TGTGCCAGCAGCCAAGGGACAGGGGTTGGGGAGACCCAGTACTTC.

In its sample, this clone was seen a few times. The chain is built from TRBV2 and TRBJ1-1; D uncertain. This CDR3 region has 14 residues. Germline V gives CDR1 SNHLY, CDR2 FYNNEI. V shed 4 bases and J shed 5 bases, with 14 bases lying between them. CDR3 residues: CASSVVRGGTEAFF. DNA of the CDR3: TGTGCCAGCAGTGTGGTACGGGGAGGGACTGAAGCTTTCTTT.

This clone was observed a handful of times. The chain links TRBV6-5 to TRBJ2-7, with D possibly TRBD1 on 6 matching bases. Trimming took 4 bases from V and 5 from J, leaving 12 bases between them. Looked up from germline, CDR1 is MNHEY and CDR2 is SVGAGI. The CDR3 length is 13 residues. The CDR3 loop reads CASSSTGRDEQYF. For the CDR3, the DNA is TGTGCCAGCAGTTCGACAGGCCGGGACGAGCAGTACTTC.

This clone was seen only a few times. Other DNA sequences in the sample encode the same CDR3. The chain links TRBV28 to TRBJ2-1; D call uncertain. Between the trimmed V and J ends, which lost 5 bases and 4 bases, there was a span of 9 bases. Germline CDR1 and CDR2: MDHEN and SYDVKM. The CDR3 contains 13 residues. The CDR3, as DNA: TGTGCCAGCAGTCCAGACTCTTACAATGAGCAGTTCTTC. It translates to CASSPDSYNEQFF.

The rearrangement links TRBV6-5 to TRBJ1-2; 8 positions agree with TRBD1. Trimming at V came to 6 bases and at J to 2 bases, leaving 5 bases not matched to a gene. Germline CDR1 is MNHEY and CDR2 is SVGAGI. The CDR3 totals 14 residues. In DNA form, the CDR3 reads TGTGCCAGCAGAATGACAGGGGCCAACTATGGCTACACCTTC. Its translation is CASRMTGANYGYTF.

This chain uses TRBV29-1 with TRBJ1-1; 9 nucleotides align to TRBD1. The CDR3 is made up of 14 amino acids. Trimming took 3 bases from V and 5 from J; bases not matched to a gene: 7. Per the germline V gene, CDR1 is SQVTM and CDR2 is ANQGSEA. The DNA of the CDR3 is TGCAGCGTTGATCCTGGACAGGGGAGGACTGAAGCTTTCTTT. Its protein is CSVDPGQGRTEAFF.

The chain links TRBV2 to TRBJ1-1; D gene uncertain. The germline V and J ends were trimmed by 8 bases and 5 bases, with 9 bases remaining between them. The CDR3 spans 11 residues. The germline V gene has CDR1 SNHLY and CDR2 FYNNEI. CDR3 nucleotide sequence: TGTGCCAGCGGGGAAAGGACTGAAGCTTTCTTT. Translating it yields CASGERTEAFF.

This clone was seen a few times. The V call is TRBV28, the J call TRBJ2-1; 10 bases agree with TRBD2. Germline CDR1 and CDR2: MDHEN and SYDVKM. The CDR3 runs to 15 residues. Losses at the gene ends were 6 bases for V and 3 bases for J; bases not matched to a gene: 5. CDR3 coding DNA: TGTGCCAGCAGGACCGGGACTAGCGTCTACAATGAGCAGTTCTTC. It codes for CASRTGTSVYNEQFF. Combining the CDR3 with reference TRBV28 and TRBJ2-1 gives the whole variable domain DVKVTQSSRYLVKRTGEKVFLECVQDMDHENMFWYRQDPGLGLRLIYFSYDVKMKEKGDIPEGYSVSREKKERFSLILESASTNQTSMYLCASRTGTSVYNEQFFGPGTRLTVL.

The genes are TRBV29-1 and TRBJ2-2, with D possibly called TRBD1 or TRBD2 (5 bases each). The length of the CDR3 is 15 residues. Trimming stripped 3 bases from V and 4 bases from J, with 15 bases between. CDR1 is SQVTM and CDR2 is ANQGSEA in the germline V gene. DNA for the CDR3: TGCAGCGTTGATGATGGTCCAGGGACCACCGGGGAGCTGTTTTTT. As protein: CSVDDGPGTTGELFF.

This chain connects TRBV28 to TRBJ1-3, with D possibly TRBD1 on 6 matching bases. V was shortened by 6 bases and J by 7 bases, with 16 bases between the two germline ends. This CDR3 is built from 14 residues. Germline CDR1 MDHEN, CDR2 SYDVKM. CDR3 DNA: TGTGCCAGCAGCCACGGACAGCGATGGAACACCATATATTTT. Encoded protein: CASSHGQRWNTIYF.

The chain joins TRBV28 to TRBJ1-2; D might be TRBD1 (5 bases). V shed 6 bases and J shed 7 bases, with 18 bases lying between them. CDR1 is MDHEN, CDR2 SYDVKM, per germline. The CDR3 consists of 14 residues. The CDR3 nucleotides are TGTGCCAGCAGATCCAACTACCAGGGAAGTGGCTACACCTTC. The encoded protein is CASRSNYQGSGYTF.

The table lists this clone with a few counts. V is TRBV9 and J is TRBJ2-2, with a weak D call TRBD2 (6 bases). V lost 3 bases and J 0 bases, leaving 9 bases between the germline ends. Germline-derived CDR1 and CDR2 are SGDLS and YYNGEE. The CDR3 has 15 amino acids. The CDR3 DNA reads TGTGCCAGCAGCGCTAGACTAGCGAACACCGGGGAGCTGTTTTTT. Amino acid sequence: CASSARLANTGELFF.

This clone was counted only a few times. The rearrangement joins TRBV2 to TRBJ2-1; D is unclear. V lost 3 bases to trimming and J lost 9 bases, with 3 bases between them. The V gene's germline CDR1 is SNHLY and CDR2 FYNNEI. The CDR3 loop spans 10 amino acids. The DNA of the CDR3 is TGTGCCAGCAGTGAGGGTGAGCAGTTCTTC. Protein sequence: CASSEGEQFF.